One and the same sample provided the 29 T cell receptor beta chains below, sequenced in a study of cytomegalovirus exposure and HLA in healthy donors. Vbeta (60) and Jbeta (13) primers were used in the PCR. Assay: immunoSEQ multiplex PCR; the TCRdb copy retains only in-frame clones and omits some. In the table there are approximately 110,000 clones, roughly 70% of which are singletons. Sequencing input: PBMCs. The source of these receptors is a woman in her thirties in good health and CMV-seronegative.

The chain uses TRBV5-4 and TRBJ1-1; no clear D. CDR1 SGHNT and CDR2 YYREEE come from the germline V gene (reference sequence). V was trimmed by 4 bases and J by 0 bases, leaving 16 bases between them. CDR3 size: 16 residues. CDR3 sequence: CASSPHSQDLNTEAFF. The CDR3 nucleotides are TGTGCCAGCAGCCCGCACTCTCAGGACTTGAACACTGAAGCTTTCTTT.

The chain recombines TRBV14 with TRBJ2-2, with 7 bases matching TRBD2. V was clipped by 1 base and J by 2 bases; unmatched bases: 7. CDR1 is SGHDN and CDR2 is FVKESK in the germline V gene. The CDR3 is 17 residues long. The CDR3 DNA is TGTGCCAGCAGCCAAGCACCGGGACTACTCAACACCGGGGAGCTGTTTTTT. Amino acid sequence: CASSQAPGLLNTGELFF.

V is TRBV5-1 and J is TRBJ2-7; possibly TRBD1 for D (5 bases). Germline loops: CDR1 SGHRS, CDR2 YFSETQ. There are 15 residues in the CDR3. The germline V and J ends were trimmed by 4 bases and 5 bases, with 19 bases remaining between them. DNA for the CDR3: TGCGCCAGCAGCCGGCTGACAGCCGACCTCAACGAGCAGTACTTC. Protein sequence: CASSRLTADLNEQYF.

The chain has TRBV27 and TRBJ2-2; a possible D gene is TRBD1 (6 bases). V lost 4 bases, J lost 7 bases, and 22 bases lay in between. The CDR3 is made up of 17 amino acids. CDR1 and CDR2 (germline): MNHEY, SMNVEV (reference sequence). CDR3 in amino acids: CASSYWFRNRVNGELFF. CDR3 sequence (DNA): TGTGCCAGCAGTTATTGGTTCCGAAACAGGGTTAACGGGGAGCTGTTTTTT.

The chain links TRBV27 to TRBJ1-4; D call uncertain. V shed 1 base and J shed 0 bases, with 18 bases lying between them. The CDR3 length is 19 residues. CDR1 and CDR2 from the germline V gene are MNHEY and SMNVEV (reference sequence). Written as DNA, the CDR3 is TGTGCCAGCAGTTTATGGGCTTCCGTCGACGGCTCAACTAATGAAAAACTGTTTTTT. Its translation: CASSLWASVDGSTNEKLFF.

The V gene is TRBV30, the J gene TRBJ1-2, with 7 positions matching TRBD1. V lost 3 bases and J lost 8; bases outside the gene matches: 9. Germline V gives CDR1 GTSNPN, CDR2 SVGIG (reference sequence). This CDR3 is built from 13 residues. For the CDR3, the DNA is TGTGCCTGGAGGGCGACAGGGCTCGTCGGCTACACCTTC. It codes for CAWRATGLVGYTF.

V usage is TRBV5-6 and J usage is TRBJ2-7; maybe TRBD2 (6 bases). Per the germline V gene, CDR1 is SGHDT and CDR2 is YYEEEE. The CDR3 is 14 amino acids. Trimming shortened V by 4 bases and J by 4 bases, and 15 bases separated the two germline ends. The CDR3 region is CASSQTGGFYEQYF. Here the CDR3 DNA reads TGTGCCAGCAGCCAAACCGGGGGTTTTTACGAGCAGTACTTC.

The V and J genes are TRBV2 and TRBJ1-5; D gene unclear. V gave up 6 bases and J gave up 2 bases, with 8 bases separating them. The CDR3 length is 13 residues. CDR1 is SNHLY and CDR2 is FYNNEI in the germline V gene. The chain's CDR3 is CASRAQGNQPQHF. For the CDR3, the DNA is TGTGCCAGCAGGGCGCAGGGCAATCAGCCCCAGCATTTT.

The chain couples TRBV4-3 to TRBJ2-5; D possibly corresponds to TRBD1 (6 bases). The germline gives CDR1 LGHNA, CDR2 YSLEER. Trimming shortened V by 3 bases and J by 7 bases, and 12 bases separated the two germline ends. The length of the CDR3 is 13 residues. DNA for the CDR3: TGCGCCAGCAGCCAGACAGGTCCCGGGACCCAGTACTTC. Encoded protein: CASSQTGPGTQYF.

This chain uses TRBV12-5 with TRBJ1-4, with no clear D. V lost 4 bases and J 5 bases, leaving 17 bases between the germline ends. The CDR3 totals 16 residues. Germline V gene sequence: CDR1 LGHNT, CDR2 FRNRAP. The CDR3 DNA sequence: TGTGCTAGTGGTTCGGAGGTGGGGAATTGGAATGAAAAACTGTTTTTT. This sequence encodes CASGSEVGNWNEKLFF.

This chain uses TRBV30 with TRBJ1-2, with 9 positions matching TRBD1. Germline values: CDR1 GTSNPN, CDR2 SVGIG (reference sequence). The CDR3 length is 14 residues. V was pared by 0 bases and J by 2 bases, with 1 base of the junction left unmatched. This CDR3 reads CAWSVGTGNYGYTF. CDR3 coding DNA: TGTGCCTGGAGTGTTGGGACAGGGAACTATGGCTACACCTTC.

As DNA, the CDR3 is TGTGCCAGCAGCCCGAGCCCGGGCGGGGCTATCTACGAGCAGTACTTC. This gives the protein CASSPSPGGAIYEQYF. The chain uses TRBV7-6 and TRBJ2-7; a weak D match, TRBD2 (6 bases). Between the trimmed V and J ends, which lost 5 bases and 3 bases, there was a span of 20 bases. The CDR3 is made up of 16 amino acids. CDR1 SGHVS and CDR2 FNYEAQ come from the germline V gene.

The V gene is TRBV4-2, the J gene TRBJ2-1; 12 nucleotides line up with TRBD2. Germline assignment: CDR1 LGHNA and CDR2 YNFKEQ. The CDR3 consists of 18 residues. V was pared by 4 bases and J by 1 base, with 8 bases of the junction left unmatched. The CDR3 loop reads CASSPGRLAGGSYNEQFF. The CDR3 DNA is TGTGCCAGCAGCCCGGGACGGCTAGCGGGAGGGTCCTACAATGAGCAGTTCTTC.

Here the CDR3 reads CASSSGTGYTLYGYTF. Here the CDR3 DNA reads TGTGCCAGCAGCTCCGGGACAGGGTATACTCTTTATGGCTACACCTTC. V and J are TRBV2 and TRBJ1-2, with TRBD1 identical over 9 bases. This CDR3 has 16 amino acids. Germline loops: CDR1 SNHLY, CDR2 FYNNEI. V dropped 6 bases and J dropped 5; count of bases not matched to a gene: 13.

The chain joins TRBV7-2 to TRBJ1-4; D may be TRBD1 (5 bases). Germline CDR1 reads SGHTA; CDR2 reads FQGNSA. Trimming removed 5 bases at V and 7 bases at J, with 14 bases between. The length of the CDR3 is 14 residues. CDR3 DNA sequence: TGTGCCAGCAGCCGTGACAGTTTCAGTGAAAAACTGTTTTTT. Its protein product is CASSRDSFSEKLFF.

This clone was seen a handful of times. The CDR3 DNA reads as TGTGCCAGCAGTTTAGGAGGCAGCCCCTATGGCTACACCTTC. As protein: CASSLGGSPYGYTF. This chain uses TRBV27 with TRBJ1-2, with D hard to call. Trimming took 2 bases from V and 4 from J, leaving 11 bases between them. This CDR3 comprises 14 residues. From germline, CDR1 is MNHEY and CDR2 SMNVEV (reference sequence).

The rearrangement links TRBV2 to TRBJ1-1; 7 bases are shared with TRBD1. CDR1 SNHLY and CDR2 FYNNEI come from the germline V gene. V shed 6 bases and J 6 bases; nucleotides not matched to a gene: 10. The CDR3 is made up of 14 amino acids. The CDR3 DNA sequence: TGTGCCAGCAGGCCAGGGACAGCGGACCCTGAAGCTTTCTTT. Protein sequence: CASRPGTADPEAFF.

V usage is TRBV2 and J usage is TRBJ1-2, with D possibly TRBD1 on 6 matching bases. CDR3 length equals 15 residues. Germline assignment: CDR1 SNHLY and CDR2 FYNNEI. V shed 2 bases and J shed 11 bases, with 21 bases lying between them. In DNA form, the CDR3 reads TGTGCCAGCAGTGAACAGGGACATACGCTAAGGTCTTACACCTTC. This sequence encodes CASSEQGHTLRSYTF.

This chain joins TRBV5-4 and TRBJ2-7; possibly TRBD1 for D (6 bases). The CDR3 is 16 residues long. V lost 4 bases, J lost 1 base, and 18 bases lay in between. Germline-derived CDR1 and CDR2 are SGHNT and YYREEE (reference sequence). The chain's CDR3 is CASSPGETGYSYEQYF. For the CDR3, the DNA is TGTGCCAGCAGCCCTGGAGAGACAGGATATTCCTACGAGCAGTACTTC.

The J gene is TRBJ2-6, the V gene TRBV6-1; D not certain. There are 16 residues in the CDR3. Germline CDR1 is MNHNS and CDR2 is SASEGT. The V end was cut by 4 bases, the J end by 4 bases, with 14 bases between. CDR3 loop: CASSVVAGSGANVLTF. In DNA form, the CDR3 reads TGTGCCAGCAGTGTAGTTGCTGGTTCCGGGGCCAACGTCCTGACTTTC.

This chain connects TRBV7-9 to TRBJ1-2; D remains unclear. The CDR3 spans 14 residues. V lost 2 bases and J lost 5, with 12 bases in between. Germline values: CDR1 SEHNR, CDR2 FQNEAQ (reference sequence). Here the CDR3 reads CASSLSLVRYGYTF. CDR3 in DNA: TGTGCCAGCAGCTTATCTCTGGTTCGGTATGGCTACACCTTC. The entire variable domain, with the rest obtained from reference TRBV7-9 and TRBJ1-2, is as follows: DTGVSQNPRHKITKRGQNVTFRCDPISEHNRLYWYRQTLGQGPEFLTYFQNEAQLEKSRLLSDRFSAERPKGSFSTLEIQRTEQGDSAMYLCASSLSLVRYGYTFGSGTRLTVV.

The gene calls are TRBV19 and TRBJ1-1; tentative D call: TRBD1 (5 bases). V was pared by 6 bases and J by 1 base, with 9 bases between. CDR1 is LNHDA and CDR2 is SQIVND in the germline V gene (reference sequence). The CDR3 totals 13 residues. CDR3 nucleotide sequence: TGTGCCAGTAGGACACAGGAGAACACTGAAGCTTTCTTT. This sequence encodes CASRTQENTEAFF.

V usage is TRBV27 and J usage is TRBJ2-5; D is possibly TRBD2 (6 bases). Germline CDR1 MNHEY, CDR2 SMNVEV (reference sequence). V was shortened by 6 bases and J by 11 bases, with 22 bases between the two germline ends. This CDR3 contains 14 residues. This CDR3 reads CASRGPTGTGEQYF. The CDR3 nucleotides are TGTGCCAGCAGGGGCCCGACGGGGACTGGGGAGCAGTACTTC.

The genes are TRBV6-6 and TRBJ2-1; D call uncertain. The CDR3 extends over 15 amino acids. The germline gives CDR1 MNHNY, CDR2 SVGAGI (reference sequence). V gave up 5 bases and J gave up 0 bases, with 11 bases separating them. This chain's CDR3 is CASSHDLSSYNEQFF. The CDR3 DNA follows: TGTGCCAGCAGTCACGACTTGAGCTCCTACAATGAGCAGTTCTTC.

The chain carries TRBV9 and TRBJ2-2; 12 bases are a match to TRBD2. Trimming cost V 4 bases and J 1 base; bases outside gene matches: 2. CDR3 length: 16 residues. Germline CDR1 SGDLS, CDR2 YYNGEE. The CDR3 nucleotides are TGTGCCAGCAGCCCGGGACTAGCGGGGAACACCGGGGAGCTGTTTTTT. It specifies CASSPGLAGNTGELFF.

J is TRBJ2-1 and V is TRBV5-1, with 10 bases fitting TRBD2. After removal of 3 bases from V and 2 bases from J, the junction contained 5 bases not matched to a gene. Germline lookup yields CDR1 SGHRS and CDR2 YFSETQ. The CDR3 loop spans 16 amino acids. In nucleotides, the CDR3 is TGCGCCAGCAGCTCGAATAGCGGGGGGACCTACAATGAGCAGTTCTTC. Protein product: CASSSNSGGTYNEQFF.

This clone was found a few times. The rearrangement uses TRBV6-1 and TRBJ1-1; no reliable D call. This CDR3 contains 17 residues. In germline, CDR1 is MNHNS, CDR2 SASEGT. The V gene lost 4 bases and the J gene lost 0 bases, with 18 bases spanning the gap. CDR3 in DNA: TGTGCCAGCAGTGTCCCGTCCCCGACATTCCTGAACACTGAAGCTTTCTTT. Amino acids: CASSVPSPTFLNTEAFF.

The chain couples TRBV30 to TRBJ2-1, with TRBD2 matching 9 bases. With V trimmed by 1 base and J by 6 bases, 7 bases remained unmatched. This CDR3 comprises 15 residues. Germline CDR1 is GTSNPN and CDR2 is SVGIG (reference sequence). The CDR3: CAWSELAGVFNEQFF. The CDR3 DNA sequence: TGTGCCTGGAGTGAGTTAGCGGGAGTGTTCAATGAGCAGTTCTTC.

The chain is built from TRBV6-5 and TRBJ1-5; D is undetermined. V gave up 6 bases and J gave up 0 bases, with 9 bases separating them. CDR3 length equals 14 residues. Looked up from germline, CDR1 is MNHEY and CDR2 is SVGAGI. DNA for the CDR3: TGTGCCAGCAGGATGCCAGGTAGCAATCAGCCCCAGCATTTT. This translates into CASRMPGSNQPQHF.